These 20 T cell receptor beta chains originate from one sample sequenced in a study of cytomegalovirus exposure and HLA in healthy donors (dated by TCRdb to about 2017). Library construction relied on the immunoSEQ multiplex PCR assay. For the multiplex PCR, a mixture combining 60 forward primers for TCR Vbeta segments and 13 reverse primers for TCR Jbeta segments was used. This immuneACCESS table, as held by TCRdb, lists in-frame sequences with V and J called but not all clones. Of the missing ones, under half trace to an unresolved V gene in checked studies; the others have no known cause. This sample is represented by approximately 130,000 clones; approximately 84% of them were singletons. Around 3% of the sample goes to the ten largest clones. Sample: PBMCs. All receptors come from a boy between 2 and 10 years old in good health and CMV-seronegative.

The chain links TRBV5-1 to TRBJ1-1; perhaps TRBD1 as D (6 bases). CDR1 is SGHRS, CDR2 YFSETQ, per germline. With 4 bases removed from V and 0 bases from J, the gap between germline ends came to 16 bases. The CDR3 totals 16 residues. CDR3 loop: CASSPEGGRMNTEAFF. CDR3 bases: TGCGCCAGCAGCCCGGAGGGGGGGCGGATGAACACTGAAGCTTTCTTT.

The V and J genes are TRBV11-2 and TRBJ2-7; D possibly corresponds to TRBD1 (5 bases). The germline CDR1 and CDR2 sequences are SGHAT and FQNNGV. The V end was cut by 3 bases, the J end by 0 bases, with 15 bases between. The CDR3 runs 16 residues. The CDR3 region is CASSFSWTLNSYEQYF. CDR3 bases: TGTGCCAGCAGCTTCTCCTGGACACTCAACTCCTACGAGCAGTACTTC.

This chain links TRBV13 with TRBJ1-5, with D hard to call. Trimming cost V 5 bases and J 5 bases, with 13 bases left between them. There are 14 residues in the CDR3. CDR1 is PRHDT, CDR2 FYEKMQ, per germline (reference sequence). The CDR3 region is CASSLSSGDQPQHF. The CDR3 nucleotides are TGTGCCAGCAGCCTCTCGTCCGGAGATCAGCCCCAGCATTTT.

V usage is TRBV7-2 and J usage is TRBJ1-2; TRBD1 agrees at 8 bases. J was trimmed by 8 bases and V by 1 base; bases with no gene match: 12. Germline values: CDR1 SGHTA, CDR2 FQGNSA. This CDR3 comprises 16 residues. CDR3: CASSLGGTGWSIGYTF. CDR3 DNA: TGTGCCAGCAGCTTAGGAGGGACAGGTTGGAGCATCGGCTACACCTTC.

CDR3 amino acids: CASSRGLKETQYF. CDR3 DNA sequence: TGTGCCAGCAGCCGGGGACTCAAAGAGACCCAGTACTTC. The chain combines TRBV7-2 with TRBJ2-5; weak D call: TRBD2 (6 bases). Germline CDR1 SGHTA, CDR2 FQGNSA. The V end was cut by 5 bases, the J end by 3 bases, with 10 bases between. The CDR3 is 13 residues long.

This CDR3 is CAISEDGQGIGELFF. The CDR3 region has the DNA TGTGCCATCAGTGAGGATGGACAGGGGATCGGGGAGCTGTTTTTT. J is TRBJ2-2 and V is TRBV10-3, with 9 positions matching TRBD1. V was pared by 2 bases and J by 7 bases, with 5 bases of the junction left unmatched. The CDR3 has 15 amino acids. Germline assignment: CDR1 ENHRY and CDR2 SYGVKD.

The chain is built from TRBV7-3 and TRBJ1-1; weak D call: TRBD1 (6 bases). From germline, CDR1 is SGHTA and CDR2 FQGTGA. V dropped 5 bases and J dropped 4 bases, with 11 bases sitting between them. This CDR3 is built from 13 residues. DNA of the CDR3: TGTGCCAGCAGCATATTACAGGGCACTGAAGCTTTCTTT. This gives the protein CASSILQGTEAFF. Together with reference TRBV7-3 and TRBJ1-1, the CDR3 gives the full variable domain: GAGVSQTPSNKVTEKGKYVELRCDPISGHTALYWYRQSLGQGPEFLIYFQGTGAADDSGLPNDRFFAVRPEGSVSTLKIQRTERGDSAVYLCASSILQGTEAFFGQGTRLTVV.

The chain uses TRBV5-1 and TRBJ1-2, with 12 bases that match TRBD1. The germline gives CDR1 SGHRS, CDR2 YFSETQ. V dropped 3 bases and J dropped 2; count of bases not matched to a gene: 17. The CDR3 has 20 amino acids. CDR3 loop: CASSSGQGASFHLLNYGYTF. Written as DNA, the CDR3 is TGCGCCAGCAGCTCGGGACAGGGGGCTTCTTTTCACCTCCTCAACTATGGCTACACCTTC.

V is TRBV5-1 and J is TRBJ2-7; 7 bases are shared with TRBD1. This CDR3 is built from 12 residues. Germline V lookup: CDR1 SGHRS, CDR2 YFSETQ. The CDR3 loop is CATRALTGVWIV. For the CDR3, the DNA is TGCGCCACCCGGGCCCTTACAGGGGTTTGGATAGTC.

This clone was counted a single time. The chain carries TRBV7-9 and TRBJ2-5; 8 bases fit TRBD1. The DNA end lines up better with TRBJ2-7; the J call may be wrong. Germline V gene data show CDR1 as SEHNR and CDR2 as FQNEAQ (reference sequence). The CDR3 is 19 residues long. The CDR3 nucleotides read TGTGCCAGCAGCTTAGAGATAGTTAATTTCCGGGACAGGATCCACGAGCAGTACTTC. Amino acids: CASSLEIVNFRDRIHEQYF.

The J gene is TRBJ2-3, the V gene TRBV25-1, with 12 positions matching TRBD1. The germline gives CDR1 MGHDK, CDR2 SYGVNS. Trimming removed 3 bases from V and 6 bases from J; junction bases left unmatched: 4. The CDR3 has 15 residues. CDR3 loop: CASSDPGQGADTQYF. The CDR3 nucleotides are TGTGCCAGCAGTGATCCGGGACAGGGGGCCGATACGCAGTATTTT.

This rearrangement joins TRBV27 to TRBJ2-2, with D hard to call. Germline lookup yields CDR1 MNHEY and CDR2 SMNVEV (reference sequence). Deletions cut 3 bases from V and 0 bases from J, with 8 bases between. CDR3 length equals 15 residues. The CDR3 reads CASSFGATNTGELFF. Here the CDR3 DNA reads TGTGCCAGCAGTTTCGGTGCCACGAACACCGGGGAGCTGTTTTTT.

V is TRBV6-1 and J is TRBJ2-7; D possibly corresponds to TRBD2 (8 bases). Trimming shortened V by 1 base and J by 4 bases, and 14 bases separated the two germline ends. Germline assignment: CDR1 MNHNS and CDR2 SASEGT. This CDR3 contains 15 residues. CDR3 sequence: CASSEEGAGGYEQYF. CDR3 nucleotide sequence: TGTGCCAGCAGTGAAGAGGGGGCGGGGGGATACGAGCAGTACTTC.

Only a few counts were recorded for this clone. The V gene is TRBV4-3, the J gene TRBJ2-4; 13 bases map to TRBD2. This CDR3 has 17 amino acids. Germline CDR1 and CDR2: LGHNA and YSLEER. The ends lost 1 base at V and 6 bases at J; junction bases unmatched: 6. CDR3 coding DNA: TGCGCCAGCAGCCAAGTCACTAGCGGGGGGGCCGCAAACATTCAGTACTTC. This gives the protein CASSQVTSGGAANIQYF.

V is TRBV6-5 and J is TRBJ2-3; D call uncertain. Trimming pared 5 bases from V and 5 bases from J, leaving 8 bases between. CDR1 is MNHEY and CDR2 is SVGAGI in the germline V gene. The CDR3 runs to 12 residues. CDR3 sequence reads: CASSRARDTQYF. The DNA of the CDR3 is TGTGCCAGCAGTCGTGCGAGAGATACGCAGTATTTT.

This chain connects TRBV6-4 to TRBJ2-1, with 10 bases fitting TRBD2. V shed 6 bases, J shed 4 bases, and the junction held 6 bases outside the gene matches. The CDR3 spans 15 residues. Per germline, CDR1 MRHNA and CDR2 SNTAGT. CDR3 amino acids: CASRHLAGDYNEQFF. The CDR3, as DNA: TGTGCCAGCAGGCACCTAGCGGGGGATTACAATGAGCAGTTCTTC.

The chain joins TRBV19 to TRBJ1-2, with 7 nucleotides matching TRBD1. The CDR3 runs to 14 residues. Trimming at V came to 7 bases and at J to 5 bases, leaving 10 bases not matched to a gene. The germline V gene encodes CDR1 LNHDA and CDR2 SQIVND (reference sequence). This CDR3 reads CASTGGDRVYGYTF. The CDR3, as DNA: TGTGCCAGTACAGGTGGTGACAGGGTTTATGGCTACACCTTC.

V usage is TRBV9 and J usage is TRBJ1-5; D is perhaps TRBD1 (5 bases). CDR1 is SGDLS and CDR2 is YYNGEE in the germline V gene. The V end lost 4 bases, the J end lost 6 bases, and 14 bases lay between the germline ends. CDR3 length: 14 residues. The CDR3 bases are TGTGCCAGCAGCCAAGGGGTAGGGGTTCAGCCCCAGCATTTT. Encoded protein: CASSQGVGVQPQHF.

The J gene is TRBJ1-6, the V gene TRBV6-6; 11 bases line up with TRBD1. CDR1 and CDR2 from the germline V gene are MNHNY and SVGAGI (reference sequence). The V and J ends lost 2 bases and 10 bases, in that order; junction bases with no gene match: 7. The CDR3 spans 16 residues. The CDR3 region has the DNA TGTGCCAGCAGTTACCCGGACAGGGGGCGCGGATCACCCCTCCACTTT. Translation gives CASSYPDRGRGSPLHF.

This clone was counted only a few times. The chain links TRBV4-1 to TRBJ1-6; 10 nucleotides agree with TRBD1. V trimming: 4 bases; J trimming: 9 bases; junction bases outside the gene matches: 12. CDR1 is MGHRA and CDR2 is YSYEKL in the germline V gene. This CDR3 region has 17 residues. The CDR3 loop reads CASSPTTDRGSSSPLHF. In DNA, the CDR3 is TGCGCCAGCAGCCCAACGACGGACAGGGGGAGTAGTTCACCCCTCCACTTT.